These T cell receptor beta chains were read from a single sample in a study of CD8 T cells in cerebrospinal fluid in Alzheimer's disease. TCRdb re-analyzed the 10x single-cell sequencing reads; it lists each CDR3 protein once, without DNA. This sample contains about 1,400 distinct CDR3 sequences. Sample: cerebrospinal fluid. These TCRs come from a human donor with Alzheimer's disease. The CDR3 runs from the conserved cysteine through the conserved F or W. Each record gives: V gene, CDR3 length, clone size, J gene, CDR3 protein. Expanded clones are given a class, and other clones once, few, many or no size at all.

TRBV7-3,15,medium-sized,TRBJ2-1,CASSLIGRSGNEQFF
TRBV7-9,14,medium-sized,TRBJ2-4,CASSLASGGNIQYF
TRBV2,15,medium-sized,TRBJ2-2,CASTPGTTNTGELFF
TRBV24-1,17,medium-sized,TRBJ2-1,CATSIGARGQGFDEQFF
TRBV28,15,-,TRBJ2-2,CASSPGGRDTGELFF
TRBV28,14,large,TRBJ1-5,CASSPPPYDQPQHF
TRBV20-1,13,large,TRBJ2-4,CSARDLGAGLGYF
TRBV9,15,large,TRBJ1-6,CASSPRDRYNSPLHF
TRBV7-8,17,medium-sized,TRBJ2-2,CASSLIGTGGPTGELFF
TRBV5-8,12,medium-sized,TRBJ1-2,CASSPRGYGYTF
TRBV20-1,17,-,TRBJ2-1,CSAWAGLAGGSYNEQFF
TRBV12-5,15,medium-sized,TRBJ2-1,CASGPSGYRNDEQFF
TRBV30,13,medium-sized,TRBJ2-1,CAWGAGLYNEQFF
TRBV27,13,medium-sized,TRBJ1-4,CASSLLGTEKLFF
TRBV6-2/TRBV6-3,16,large,TRBJ1-1,CASSYSTGGWNTEAFF
TRBV5-1,16,medium-sized,TRBJ2-6,CASRPDSRSGANVLTF
TRBV7-8,15,large,TRBJ2-1,CASSLATSSYNEQFF
TRBV6-5,17,large,TRBJ2-1,CASSYSSETGEKNEQFF
TRBV7-9,12,large,TRBJ1-4,CASTGGREKLFF
TRBV6-1,14,medium-sized,TRBJ2-1,CASSDGLGNNEQFF
TRBV28,13,large,TRBJ2-7,CASSLREIYEQYF
TRBV6-5,14,medium-sized,TRBJ1-1,CASSYGPSHAEAFF
TRBV12-3/TRBV12-4,16,-,TRBJ1-3,CASSLAVQVSGNTIYF
TRBV9,13,medium-sized,TRBJ2-2,CASSVGWTGELFF
TRBV12-3/TRBV12-4,12,medium-sized,TRBJ2-2,CASTRSSLRLFF
TRBV2,15,-,TRBJ1-1,CASSEGGYGNTEAFF
TRBV28,14,medium-sized,TRBJ1-2,CASSTRTPYYGYTF
TRBV5-1,11,-,TRBJ2-7,CASSLGNEQYF
TRBV6-6,16,large,TRBJ1-5,CASSYPGQGAGQPQHF
TRBV20-1,15,medium-sized,TRBJ2-5,CSASGTSGREETQYF
TRBV20-1,13,medium-sized,TRBJ1-4,CSAVGDLGEKLFF
TRBV10-2,14,large,TRBJ2-1,CASRGAGPYNEQFF
TRBV2,16,medium-sized,TRBJ2-3,CASSPGTSGGLDTQYF
TRBV19,14,-,TRBJ1-5,CASSSGFGNQPQHF
TRBV15,14,medium-sized,TRBJ1-2,CATSRAGTGFGYTF
TRBV28,11,medium-sized,TRBJ1-1,CASTEYTEAFF
TRBV12-3/TRBV12-4,15,medium-sized,TRBJ2-3,CASSMGGAGTDTQYF
TRBV7-8,14,medium-sized,TRBJ1-1,CASSPRGGTTEAFF
TRBV7-3,13,medium-sized,TRBJ2-3,CASSFVRTDTQYF
TRBV6-5,14,medium-sized,TRBJ1-1,CASSYLTRNTEAFF
TRBV27,15,medium-sized,TRBJ1-5,CASRLTPWGNQPQHF
TRBV27,13,medium-sized,TRBJ1-3,CASSFDTGNTIYF
TRBV27,16,medium-sized,TRBJ1-5,CASSPSLGEVGQPQHF
TRBV2,12,medium-sized,TRBJ1-4,CAIKNWNEKLFF